The source of this T cell receptor (beta chain) is a study of blood T cell repertoires in COVID-19. Study at large: Sites in the United States, Italy and Spain provided acute and convalescent COVID-19 samples. From T cells, B-cell-depleted T cells, or PBMCs came the material, which was cDNA or gDNA.

In the study's own analysis: The authors estimated nucleated cell counts from reference gene primer amplification. This table comes from immunoSEQ multiplex PCR, and its TCRdb copy is limited to in-frame clones, with some not included. V, J and clone size derive from that table, while D and trimming were established from the DNA sequence. The sample yields 130,000 to 150,000 clones, 88% seen once. This TCR came from a man in his fifties or sixties with active or convalescent COVID-19. Material for sequencing was peripheral blood.

DNA for the CDR3: TGTGCCAGCAGTTTCCCCCCCGGTGAAGCTTTCTTT. Translating it yields CASSFPPGEAFF. This chain uses TRBV12-3 or TRBV12-4 with TRBJ1-1; no reliable D call. The CDR3 covers 12 residues. With 3 bases removed from V and 7 bases from J, the gap between germline ends came to 9 bases.